The rows below give T cell receptor beta chains drawn from one sample of a study of cytomegalovirus exposure and HLA in healthy donors. The table came from immunoSEQ multiplex PCR; TCRdb's copy has only in-frame clones and leaves some out. The top ten hold more than 0.95% of the sample, which has about 180,000 clones, 80% to 90% seen once. Input material: PBMCs. The receptors stem from a girl aged 2 to 9 in good health and CMV-seropositive. The CDR3 runs from the conserved cysteine through the conserved F or W. For some rows the clone size is stated as once, few or many, or as a class when expanded; others skip it.

V gene	clone size	CDR3 protein
TRBV7-8	.	CASSGLAGLRNTPTDTQYF
TRBV30	.	CAWSVAGAMGGYTF
TRBV28	.	CASSLAGGIYNEQFF
TRBV6-1	.	CASSAVHNSPLHF
TRBV29-1	.	CSVDPLTSGSTDTQYF
TRBV5-5	.	CASSLEIGEASYEQYF
TRBV5-4	.	CASSLPGLAGGSTDTQYF
TRBV19	few	CARPTGTINYGYTF
TRBV9	few	CASSAGEKLFF
TRBV7-8	.	CASSLGYTGVGEQYF
TRBV27	.	CASSPREGWAQPQHF
TRBV10-3	.	CATETDRGDRAFF
TRBV27	.	CASSLRMTGVGGELFF
TRBV7-3	.	CASSLSGRAGEQFF